This TCR beta chain is from a study of cytomegalovirus exposure and HLA in healthy donors. Study-level findings and limits: For most TCR beta V segments, an earlier analysis put the productive rate at about 87% or about 30% of the time. Among immune exposure information, only CMV serostatus was available.

PCR amplification relied on 60 Vbeta primers (plus 13 Jbeta primers). The protocol was immunoSEQ multiplex PCR, while the TCRdb copy is restricted to in-frame clones and leaves out a portion. The sample has approximately 240,000 clones; roughly 90% are singletons. A remark on this clone: Its antigen is currently unknown.

This CDR3 region has 14 residues. V lost 2 bases and J lost 1, with 8 bases in between. Germline V gene lookup returns CDR1 PRHDT and CDR2 FYEKMQ (reference sequence). The receptor was derived from a woman younger than 35 in good health and CMV-seronegative. The chain joins TRBV13 to TRBJ2-5; no clear D. Sequenced: PBMCs. CDR3 loop: CASSLLLSQETQYF. DNA of the CDR3: TGTGCCAGCAGCTTACTACTTTCCCAAGAGACCCAGTACTTC.